Sequencing of this T cell receptor (beta chain) was carried out in a study of control samples from healthy donors and cancer patients. There are 15 residues in the CDR3. Germline CDR1 LGHDT, CDR2 YNNKEL (reference sequence). Trimming removed 1 base from V and 10 bases from J; junction bases left unmatched: 12. TCRdb keeps only in-frame clones here, not all; method: immunoSEQ multiplex PCR. There are 95,000 to 120,000 clones in the sample; around 80% occur only once, and around 6.4% lies in the top ten. Many counts were recorded for this clone. The receptor comes from a young man in good health. The source material was blood. The J gene is TRBJ1-1, the V gene TRBV3-1 (or the pseudogene TRBV3-2), with 7 bases aligning to TRBD1. The CDR3 sequence is CASSQGAGGGRVAFF. The CDR3 DNA follows: TGTGCCAGCAGCCAAGGAGCTGGAGGGGGCAGGGTAGCTTTCTTT.